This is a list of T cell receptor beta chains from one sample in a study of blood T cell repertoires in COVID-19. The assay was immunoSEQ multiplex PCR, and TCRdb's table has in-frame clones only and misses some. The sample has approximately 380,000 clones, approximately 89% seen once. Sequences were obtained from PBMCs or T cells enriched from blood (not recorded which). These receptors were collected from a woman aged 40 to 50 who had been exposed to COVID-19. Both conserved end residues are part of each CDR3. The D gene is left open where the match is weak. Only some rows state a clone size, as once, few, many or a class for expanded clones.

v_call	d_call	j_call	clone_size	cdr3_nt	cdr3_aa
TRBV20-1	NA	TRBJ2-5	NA	TGCAGTGCTAGTCGGGACTTCCAAGAGACCCAGTACTTC	CSASRDFQETQYF
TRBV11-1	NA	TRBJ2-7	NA	TGTGCCAGCAGCCCGGACAGCTTCGCGACCTACGAGCAGTACTTC	CASSPDSFATYEQYF
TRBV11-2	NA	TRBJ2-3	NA	TGTGCCAGCAGCTCGTCGACCTCAGGGGTTACGCAGTATTTT	CASSSSTSGVTQYF
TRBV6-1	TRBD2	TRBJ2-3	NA	TGTGCCAGCAGTGAACCGGGACTAGCGGGGGGGCTAGATACGCAGTATTTT	CASSEPGLAGGLDTQYF
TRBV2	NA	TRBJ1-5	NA	TGTGCCAGCAGTGAAGGGATAGGGGGATATAGCAATCAGCCCCAGCATTTT	CASSEGIGGYSNQPQHF
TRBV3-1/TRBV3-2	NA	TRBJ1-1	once	TGTGCCAGCAGCCAAGATCCAGGGTTCGGGAACACTGAAGCTTTCTTT	CASSQDPGFGNTEAFF
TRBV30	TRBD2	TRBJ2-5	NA	TGTGCCTGGAGTAAAGGTAGCGGGAGCCAAGAGACCCAGTACTTC	CAWSKGSGSQETQYF
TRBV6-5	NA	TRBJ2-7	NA	TGTGCCAGCACCTCGGGGGGACAAAAAAGCGAGCAGTACTTC	CASTSGGQKSEQYF
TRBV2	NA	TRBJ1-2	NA	TGTGCCAGCAGTGAACAAATCTTAACAGACGGCTACACCTTC	CASSEQILTDGYTF
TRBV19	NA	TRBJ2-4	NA	TGTGCCAGTAGTATATTACAGGGCGAAAACATTCAGTACTTC	CASSILQGENIQYF
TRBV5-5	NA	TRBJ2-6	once	TGTGCCAGCAGCTTGTCGACGGGCTCTGGGGCCAACGTCCTGACTTTC	CASSLSTGSGANVLTF
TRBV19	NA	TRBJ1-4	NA	TGTGCCAGTTGTGAGACACTCGAAAAACTGTTTTTT	CASCETLEKLFF
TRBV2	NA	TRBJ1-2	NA	TGTGCCAGTCAACTGTCGGAGGAGCCCCGACCTTATGGCTACACCTTC	CASQLSEEPRPYGYTF
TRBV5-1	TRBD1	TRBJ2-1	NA	TGCGCCAGCAGCTTGTATCCCGGGACAGGGTCGAGCTCCTACAATGAGCAGTTCTTC	CASSLYPGTGSSSYNEQFF
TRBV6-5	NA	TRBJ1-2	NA	TGTGCCAGCAGTTGGACTCCTTCGGGTGGCTACACCTTC	CASSWTPSGGYTF
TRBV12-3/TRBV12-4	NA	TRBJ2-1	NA	TGTGCCAGCACCTCTAGCAATGAGCAGTTCTTC	CASTSSNEQFF
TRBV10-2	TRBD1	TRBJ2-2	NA	TGCGCCAGCATCCGCCGGGACAGGGGGCCGACCGGGGAGCTGTTTTTT	CASIRRDRGPTGELFF
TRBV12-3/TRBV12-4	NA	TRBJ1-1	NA	TGTGCCAGCAGTCCAAGGGGGGGGACTGAAGCTTTCTTT	CASSPRGGTEAFF
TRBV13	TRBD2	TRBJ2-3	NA	TGTGCCAGCAGCTTGGCGGGGGGCCCTAGCACAGATACGCAGTATTTT	CASSLAGGPSTDTQYF
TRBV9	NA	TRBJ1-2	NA	TGTGCCAGCAGCGTAGCTCGGGGATCCCTCTATGGCTACACCTTC	CASSVARGSLYGYTF
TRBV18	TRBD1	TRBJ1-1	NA	TGTGCCAGCTCACGTGACAGGGGGCGCCGAACTGAAGCTTTCTTT	CASSRDRGRRTEAFF
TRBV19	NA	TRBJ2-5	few	TGTGCCACTCGCGGTGAAGGCCCCCAGTACTTC	CATRGEGPQYF
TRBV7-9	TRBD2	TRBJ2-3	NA	TGTGCCAGCAGCTCGTTGCTAGCGGGGCCCACAGATACGCAGTATTTT	CASSSLLAGPTDTQYF
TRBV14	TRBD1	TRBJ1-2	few	TGTGCCAGCAGCCATGACAGGGGGGGTGGCTACACCTTC	CASSHDRGGGYTF
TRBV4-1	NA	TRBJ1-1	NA	TGCGCCAGCAGCCGCCGTTTGGCGGACACTGAAGCTTTCTTT	CASSRRLADTEAFF
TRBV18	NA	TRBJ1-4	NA	TGTGCCAGCTCACGCGGAGTCGATGAAAAACTGTTTTTT	CASSRGVDEKLFF
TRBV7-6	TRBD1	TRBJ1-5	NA	TGTGCCAGCAGCTTGACAGGGGGTAGCTATAGCAATCAGCCCCAGCATTTT	CASSLTGGSYSNQPQHF
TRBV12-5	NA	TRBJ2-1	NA	TGTGCTAGTGGCCCCCCGTCCGGGAGCTTAAATGAGCAGTTCTTC	CASGPPSGSLNEQFF
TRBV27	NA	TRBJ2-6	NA	TGTGCCAGCAGGGGCAGGTTTTCGTCTGGGGCCAACGTCCTGACTTTC	CASRGRFSSGANVLTF
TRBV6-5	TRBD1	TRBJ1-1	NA	TGTGCCAGCAGTTACAGGACAGGCTTCACTGAAGCTTTCTTT	CASSYRTGFTEAFF
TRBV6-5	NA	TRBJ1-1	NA	TGTGCCAGCAGTTACGGCAGGGCCACTGAAGCTTTCTTT	CASSYGRATEAFF
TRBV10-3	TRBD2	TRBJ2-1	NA	TGTGCCATCAGTCAATCCGGAGCGGGAGTGTCCTACAATGAGCAGTTCTTC	CAISQSGAGVSYNEQFF
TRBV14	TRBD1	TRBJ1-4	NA	TGTGCCAGCAGCCTGACAGGGTATGAAAAACTGTTTTTT	CASSLTGYEKLFF
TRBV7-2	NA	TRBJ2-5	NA	TGTGCCAGCAGCTCCAACAGAGTCCTTCTACAAGAGACCCAGTACTTC	CASSSNRVLLQETQYF
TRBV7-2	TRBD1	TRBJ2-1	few	TGTGCCAGCAGCTTAGGGACAGGGTACAATGAGCAGTTCTTC	CASSLGTGYNEQFF
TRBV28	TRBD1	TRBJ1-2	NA	TGTGCCAGCAGTTCTTTTCCGACAGGGACCGGCTACACCTTC	CASSSFPTGTGYTF
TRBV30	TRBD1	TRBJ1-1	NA	TGTGCCTGGAGGACAGGGTGGACTGAAGCTTTCTTT	CAWRTGWTEAFF
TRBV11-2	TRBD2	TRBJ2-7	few	TGTGCCAGCAGCTTAGAGGTAGTAGCGGGGGACTACGAGCAGTACTTC	CASSLEVVAGDYEQYF
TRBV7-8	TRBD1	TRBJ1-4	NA	TGTGCCAGCAGCCGCGACAGGGAGAGGGTCGGTTCCGAAAAACTGTTTTTT	CASSRDRERVGSEKLFF
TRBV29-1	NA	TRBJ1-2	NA	TGCAGCGTTGAACTCACGGCGGCGCCCTACTATGGCTACACCTTC	CSVELTAAPYYGYTF
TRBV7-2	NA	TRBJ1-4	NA	TGTGCCAGCAGCTTCGACAGCTTAAATGAAAAACTGTTTTTT	CASSFDSLNEKLFF
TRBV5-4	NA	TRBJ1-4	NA	TGTGCCAGCAGCTTGGATCCAATTAATGAAAAACTGTTTTTT	CASSLDPINEKLFF
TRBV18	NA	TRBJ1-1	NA	TGTGCCAGCTCACCACCGGAGGTGATGAACACTGAAGCTTTCTTT	CASSPPEVMNTEAFF
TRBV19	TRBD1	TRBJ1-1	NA	TGTGCCAGTAGCGACAGGGTGAACACTGAAGCTTTCTTT	CASSDRVNTEAFF
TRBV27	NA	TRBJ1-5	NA	TGTGCCAGCAGGGGCTCAGGGATGGGGAATCAGCCCCAGCATTTT	CASRGSGMGNQPQHF
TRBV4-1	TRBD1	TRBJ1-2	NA	TGCGCCAGCAGGTTTGACAGGGGAGTAGGGGGCTACACCTTC	CASRFDRGVGGYTF
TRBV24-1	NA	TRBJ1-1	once	TGTGCCACCAGTGAATTGGGCAGGGCGTTGGCTGAAGCTTTCTTT	CATSELGRALAEAFF
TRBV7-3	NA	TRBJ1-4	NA	TGTGCCAGCAGCCACCGGACAAGGGGGTTTTTT	CASSHRTRGFF
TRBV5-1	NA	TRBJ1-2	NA	TGCGCCAGCAGCTTGACGAGTGTGTATGGCTACACCTTC	CASSLTSVYGYTF
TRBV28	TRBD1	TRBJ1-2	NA	TGTGCCAGCAGGTACCTTCGAGCAGGGGGCGACTATGGCTACACCTTC	CASRYLRAGGDYGYTF
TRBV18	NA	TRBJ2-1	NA	TGTGCCAGCTCACTTAAAGGGGCGTCCTCCTACAATGAGCAGTTCTTC	CASSLKGASSYNEQFF
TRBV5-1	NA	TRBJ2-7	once	TGCGCCAGCAGCTCGTACGACAGGATCGCCGAGCAGTACTTC	CASSSYDRIAEQYF
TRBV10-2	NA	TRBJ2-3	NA	TGCGCCAGCAGTCGTTCGGGGGGCGCGAGCACAGATACGCAGTATTTT	CASSRSGGASTDTQYF